The 15 T cell receptor beta chains presented below share a single source sample, sequenced in a study of metastatic and nonmetastatic thyroid tumors. TCRdb re-called clones via MiXCR from the PCR reads. This sample has some 22,000 clones, with about a tenth found just once. Until they underwent thyroid surgery, no patient had received any treatment. Sequenced input: blood. These TCRs come from a female donor with papillary thyroid cancer or a benign thyroid nodule (not recorded which). Some clones in this sample may be carry-over from other donors' samples.

As concerns this clone: A read error is possible here, since a much larger clone lies one base away. V and J are TRBV19 and TRBJ1-1; D not resolved. The germline CDR1 and CDR2 sequences are LNHDA and SQIVND (reference sequence). Trimming pared 6 bases from V and 6 bases from J, leaving 14 bases between. This CDR3 has 13 amino acids. This CDR3 reads CASRLVGIAEAFF. The CDR3 nucleotides are TGTGCCAGTAGATTGGTGGGAATAGCTGAAGCTTTCTTT.

There are a few counts of this clone. A read error may account for a junction end that differs from germline. The chain joins TRBV29-1 to TRBJ2-1, with a possible D match to TRBD1 (6 bases). Germline lookup yields CDR1 SQVTM and CDR2 ANQGSEA. CDR3 length equals 13 residues. The CDR3: CGVVFQGHAEQFF. CDR3 bases: TGCGGCGTTGTATTCCAGGGACACGCTGAGCAGTTCTTC.

This clone was observed many times. The chain uses TRBV6-4 and TRBJ2-7, with 12 bases fitting TRBD2. Trimming took 9 bases from V and 3 from J; bases not matched to a gene: 18. Germline values: CDR1 MRHNA, CDR2 SNTAGT. The CDR3 sequence is 18 residues long. The CDR3 sequence: CARAGTSGSVTPFYEQYF. In nucleotides, the CDR3 is TGTGCCAGGGCCGGGACTAGCGGGTCCGTCACTCCTTTCTACGAGCAGTACTTC.

Many counts were recorded for this clone. The gene calls are TRBV7-9 and TRBJ2-1; TRBD2 matches 13 bases. The CDR3 totals 15 residues. After removal of 1 base from V and 7 bases from J, the junction contained 1 base not matched to a gene. Germline CDR1 SEHNR, CDR2 FQNEAQ (reference sequence). This chain's CDR3 is CASSLEGLAGNEQFF. CDR3 in DNA: TGTGCCAGCAGCTTAGAGGGACTAGCGGGAAATGAGCAGTTCTTC.

This clone was detected only once. This chain uses TRBV4-2 with TRBJ2-2; a possible D gene is TRBD2 (5 bases). Germline CDR1 reads LGHNA; CDR2 reads YNFKEQ. There are 15 residues in the CDR3. Trimming removed 4 bases at V and 2 bases at J, with 11 bases between. The chain's CDR3 is CASSLSGDNTGELFF. The CDR3 DNA reads as TGTGCCAGCAGCCTAAGCGGAGACAACACCGGGGAGCTGTTTTTT.

This clone was observed many times. The CDR3 nucleotides read TGCAGTGCTACAAAAAACAATGAGCAGTTCTTC. It encodes CSATKNNEQFF. The chain employs TRBV20-1 and TRBJ2-1, with no clear D. Per the germline V gene, CDR1 is DFQATT and CDR2 is SNEGSKA (reference sequence). V dropped 4 bases and J dropped 5 bases, with 6 bases sitting between them. This CDR3 is 11 amino acids long.

This clone was detected a few times. This sequence joins TRBV5-5 and TRBJ2-7; the match to TRBD1 covers 7 bases. Germline V gene lookup returns CDR1 SGHKS and CDR2 YYEKEE (reference sequence). The CDR3 contains 14 residues. With 4 bases clipped from V and 2 bases from J, the junction kept 6 bases outside the gene matches. The CDR3 region is CASSRTGTPYEQYF. For the CDR3, the DNA is TGTGCCAGCAGCCGGACAGGAACCCCCTACGAGCAGTACTTC.

In this sample, this clone turned up many times. The gene calls are TRBV13 and TRBJ2-7, with TRBD1 identical over 7 bases. This CDR3 is built from 15 residues. J lost 5 bases, V lost 3 bases, and 10 bases had no gene match. The germline gives CDR1 PRHDT, CDR2 FYEKMQ (reference sequence). The CDR3 coding sequence is TGTGCCAGCAGCTTTAGGAACAGGGGTATCGACGAGCAGTACTTC. Its protein is CASSFRNRGIDEQYF.

This clone turned up a few times. The germline gene is not matched at one end of the junction; a read error may be the cause. The chain is built from TRBV12-3 or TRBV12-4 and TRBJ2-6; either TRBD1 or TRBD2 may fit D (5 bases each). The CDR3 extends over 18 amino acids. The CDR3 sequence is CASSSQGEYRSGANVMTF. CDR3 sequence (DNA): TGTGCCAGCAGTTCTCAGGGAGAGTATCGCTCTGGGGCCAACGTCATGACTTTC.

To note about this clone: This could be a read error, since a much larger clone is one nucleotide away. Since no conserved phenylalanine or tryptophan closes the CDR3, a read error is the likely cause. This chain joins TRBV4-1 and TRBJ2-5; unclear D gene. The CDR3 sequence is 14 residues long. Germline V gene sequence: CDR1 MGHRA, CDR2 YSYEKL. The V end lost 0 bases, the J end lost 9 bases, and 14 bases lay between the germline ends. CDR3 region: CASSQDHNGRAQYL. The CDR3 nucleotides read TGCGCCAGCAGCCAAGATCATAATGGACGGGCCCAGTACTTG.

This clone was counted many times. The chain recombines TRBV27 with TRBJ1-1, with 7 bases matching TRBD1. In germline, CDR1 is MNHEY, CDR2 SMNVEV (reference sequence). This CDR3 is built from 13 residues. V lost 3 bases and J lost 5; bases outside the gene matches: 3. The CDR3 DNA reads as TGTGCCAGCAGTTTGGGGGGACAGACTGAAGCTTTCTTT. It specifies CASSLGGQTEAFF.

This clone was seen at least ten times. The J gene is TRBJ1-3, the V gene TRBV28; 7 bases agree with TRBD1. With 1 base clipped from V and 0 bases from J, the junction kept 12 bases outside the gene matches. The CDR3 totals 19 residues. Germline V gene data show CDR1 as MDHEN and CDR2 as SYDVKM. The CDR3 DNA is TGTGCCAGCAGTTTATCGTTTGTGACAGGGCTACACTCTGGAAACACCATATATTTT. Protein product: CASSLSFVTGLHSGNTIYF.

This clone was recorded many times. J is TRBJ2-6 and V is TRBV19; tentatively, D is TRBD2 (5 bases). V lost 4 bases and J 0 bases, leaving 7 bases between the germline ends. In germline, CDR1 is LNHDA, CDR2 SQIVND (reference sequence). The CDR3 sequence is 15 residues long. In nucleotides, the CDR3 is TGTGCCAGTAGTAGGGAGAGCTCTGGGGCCAACGTCCTGACTTTC. Its translation is CASSRESSGANVLTF.

This clone was counted ten times or more. The rearrangement uses TRBV15 and TRBJ1-1; 12 bases line up with TRBD1. The CDR3 runs 15 residues. Germline assignment: CDR1 LNHNV and CDR2 YYDKDF (reference sequence). Trimming removed 1 base from V and 7 bases from J; junction bases left unmatched: 4. The CDR3 loop is CATSRGGQGAFEAFF. In DNA, the CDR3 is TGTGCCACCAGCAGAGGGGGACAGGGGGCCTTTGAAGCTTTCTTT.

In its sample, this clone ranks as medium-sized (0.01 to 0.1%). This same CDR3 is encoded by further DNA sequences in the sample. The chain carries TRBV28 and TRBJ1-2, with a tentative D call TRBD1 (6 bases). Trimming stripped 5 bases from V and 2 bases from J, with 12 bases between. The V gene's germline CDR1 is MDHEN and CDR2 SYDVKM. The CDR3 spans 14 residues. The CDR3 spells CASSPSTGNYGYTF. In DNA form, the CDR3 reads TGTGCCAGCAGTCCAAGCACAGGGAACTATGGCTACACCTTC.